The present T cell receptor (beta chain) was sequenced within a study of regulatory T cells in long-lasting Graves disease. This clonotype was counted ten times or more. Its target is not known. The germline gives CDR1 LNHDA, CDR2 SQIVND (reference sequence). CDR3 size: 15 residues. V shed 3 bases and J shed 1 base, with 10 bases lying between them. HTBI primers from iRepertoire and Arm-PCR of CDR3 regions yielded the TCR beta libraries. TCRdb reprocessed the multiplex PCR reads via MiXCR and lists one record per CDR3 protein. The sample has about 540,000 distinct CDR3 sequences, about 13% seen once. General study findings and limits: Accuracy might have suffered from few samples. Investigators studied peripheral blood only, not thyroid tissue. TRBV28, TRBJ1-2 and TRBJ2-5 emerged as the favored segments in persistent disease.

Time point of the sample: newly diagnosed GD, antithyroid drugs for less than 3 months. After RNA was extracted from PBMCs, the TCR library was made from it. These data were also filed under a second study, of T cells in Graves' hyperthyroidism and ophthalmopathy.

This sequence joins TRBV19 and TRBJ1-5; tentative D call: TRBD1 (6 bases). This clonotype was obtained from a man between 25 and 39 years old with Graves disease. The material sequenced was peripheral blood mononuclear cells (PBMCs), taken at new diagnosis, from a patient treated with antithyroid drugs. The CDR3 region is CASSIRGQSNQPQHF. The CDR3 region has the DNA TGTGCCAGTAGTATCCGTGGACAGAGCAATCAGCCCCAGCATTTT.